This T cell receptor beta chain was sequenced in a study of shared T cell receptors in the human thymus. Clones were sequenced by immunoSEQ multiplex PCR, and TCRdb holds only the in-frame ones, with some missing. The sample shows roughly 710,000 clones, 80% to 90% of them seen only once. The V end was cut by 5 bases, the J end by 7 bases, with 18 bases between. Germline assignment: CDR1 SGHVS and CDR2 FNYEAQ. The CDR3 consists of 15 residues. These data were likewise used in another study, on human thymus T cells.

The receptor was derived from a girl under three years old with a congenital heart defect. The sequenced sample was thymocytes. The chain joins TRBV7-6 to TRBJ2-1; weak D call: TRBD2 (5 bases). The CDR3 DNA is TGTGCCAGCAGCCGGGGTCCCCCTACTACTAATGAGCAGTTCTTC. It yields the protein CASSRGPPTTNEQFF.